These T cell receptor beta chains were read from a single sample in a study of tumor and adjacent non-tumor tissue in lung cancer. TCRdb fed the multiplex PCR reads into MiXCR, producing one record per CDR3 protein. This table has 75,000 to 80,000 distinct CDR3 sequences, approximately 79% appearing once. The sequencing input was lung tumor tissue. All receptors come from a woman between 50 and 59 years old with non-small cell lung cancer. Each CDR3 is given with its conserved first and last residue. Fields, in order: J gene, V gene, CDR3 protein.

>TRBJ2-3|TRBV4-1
CVSSQDGTGWADTQYF
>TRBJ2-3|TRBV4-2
CDSRQEAGSGGTTDTQYF
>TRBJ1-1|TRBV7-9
CASITAVGQGTEAFF
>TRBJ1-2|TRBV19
CTSTTGGGEFYGYTF
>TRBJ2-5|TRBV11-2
CASSLAPKGRVQETQYF
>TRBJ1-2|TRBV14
CATSQVGPSYGYTF
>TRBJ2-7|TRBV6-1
CAGIAGLASYEQYF
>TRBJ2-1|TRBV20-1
CSARGIAGRLSEQFF
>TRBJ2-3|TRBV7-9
CASSSPADTQYF
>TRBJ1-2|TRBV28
CASISTRQGVWGYTF
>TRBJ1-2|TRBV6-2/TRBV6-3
CASSSSGGRRYGYSF
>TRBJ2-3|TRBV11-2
CVSSLRAGGSRDAQYF
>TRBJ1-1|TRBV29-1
CSVAGPTAERNTEAFF
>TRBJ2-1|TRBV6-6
CASSYGTGRSSVQFF
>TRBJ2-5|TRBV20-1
CSDRDSEGGLETQYF
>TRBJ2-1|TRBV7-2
CASSEKGPGRGNEQFF
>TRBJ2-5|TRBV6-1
CASRIGHSWGETQYF
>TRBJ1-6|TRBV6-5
CAIRLQGAYSPLHF
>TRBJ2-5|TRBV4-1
CASEQGVSETQYF
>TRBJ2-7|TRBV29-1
CSVALGWGDSYELYF
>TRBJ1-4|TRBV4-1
CASSTGPGQLTNEKLFF
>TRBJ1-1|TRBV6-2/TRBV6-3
CASIQDRDDTEAFF
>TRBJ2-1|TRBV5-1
CASNGDLSSYNEQFF
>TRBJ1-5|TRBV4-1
CAGSQDQVSNQPQHF
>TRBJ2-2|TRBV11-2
CASSKKWDPGELFF
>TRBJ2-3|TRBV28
CASSQRGTQYF
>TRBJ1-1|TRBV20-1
CSARGLDGSDTEAFF
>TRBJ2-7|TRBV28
CASSLTFGYSYEQYF
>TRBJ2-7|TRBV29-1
CGVGSAGGRYEQYF
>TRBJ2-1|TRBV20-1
CSARDPSTRGNFNEQFF
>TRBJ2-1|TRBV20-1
CNDRTLAMGEQFF
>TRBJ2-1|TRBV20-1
CSAQTSSGYNEKFF
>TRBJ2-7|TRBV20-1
CSAASSGTPYEQYF
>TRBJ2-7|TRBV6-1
CVSSESRGNSDEQYF
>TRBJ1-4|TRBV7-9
CASSSGQGLEKLFF
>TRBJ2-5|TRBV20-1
CTAPSINFQETQYF
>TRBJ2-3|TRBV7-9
CASSLDTERDTQYF
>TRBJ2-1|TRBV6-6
CASSYFTGMAATFYNEQFF
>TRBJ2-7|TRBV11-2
CASSPHPGIGMGEQYF
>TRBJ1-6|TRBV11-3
CASSQHRDRVSTRTNSPPHF
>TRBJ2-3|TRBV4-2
CASNQAGDTDTHYF
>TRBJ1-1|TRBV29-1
CSVDKGTAREAFF